The TCR beta chain described here comes from a study of cytomegalovirus exposure and HLA in healthy donors. Study-wide points: Researchers counted over 150 TCR beta chains as cytomegalovirus-associated.

To note about this clone: Its antigen is unknown.

The PCR had 60 Vbeta and 13 Jbeta primers. Sequencing was performed with immunoSEQ multiplex PCR; in TCRdb, only in-frame clones are kept and a portion is missing. The sample records 100,000 or so clones, around three quarters being singletons. Germline CDR1 is GTSNPN and CDR2 is SVGIG (reference sequence). Trimming took off 7 bases at V and 6 bases at J, with 9 bases between the two ends. This CDR3 spans 10 amino acids. This sequence originates from a female donor in good health and CMV-seronegative. Sequencing was carried out using PBMCs. The chain couples TRBV30 to TRBJ1-1; D is uncertain. The CDR3: CALTEAEAFF. The CDR3 DNA reads as TGTGCCTTGACCGAGGCTGAAGCTTTCTTT.